The rows below give T cell receptor beta chains drawn from one sample of a study of regulatory T cells in long-lasting Graves disease. Via MiXCR, TCRdb re-called the multiplex PCR reads, giving one row per CDR3 protein. Seen here are hundreds of thousands of distinct CDR3 sequences, less than 20% observed once, and the top ten hold 18%. The data also belong to a second study, concerning T cells in Graves' hyperthyroidism and ophthalmopathy.

The specimen was peripheral blood mononuclear cells (PBMCs), collected at new diagnosis, from a patient treated with antithyroid drugs. These receptors all stem from a woman aged 30 to 39 with Graves disease. Each CDR3 is given with its conserved first and last residue. The D gene is left open where the match is weak. Rows give clone size only sometimes, using once, few, many, or a class for an expanded clone.

J gene: TRBJ2-1; CDR3 length: 11; V gene: TRBV12-3/TRBV12-4; D gene: .; clone size: .; CDR3 protein: CATSVGRWQFF; CDR3 DNA: TGTGCCACCAGTGTAGGGCGATGGCAGTTCTTC
J gene: TRBJ2-7; CDR3 length: 13; V gene: TRBV27; D gene: .; clone size: .; CDR3 protein: CASRQGLGYEQYF; CDR3 DNA: TGTGCCAGCAGGCAGGGTCTAGGCTACGAGCAGTACTTC
J gene: TRBJ2-1; CDR3 length: 15; V gene: TRBV20-1; D gene: TRBD2; clone size: .; CDR3 protein: CSATSSGSIYNEQFF; CDR3 DNA: TGCAGTGCTACCTCTAGCGGGAGTATATACAATGAGCAGTTCTTC
J gene: TRBJ2-3; CDR3 length: 17; V gene: TRBV12-5; D gene: TRBD1; clone size: many; CDR3 protein: CASGLSPPDRVMDTQYF; CDR3 DNA: TGTGCTAGTGGTTTGTCCCCCCCCGACAGGGTGATGGATACGCAGTATTTT
J gene: TRBJ2-3; CDR3 length: 18; V gene: TRBV24-1; D gene: TRBD2; clone size: few; CDR3 protein: CATSEPAGGPWDTDTQYF; CDR3 DNA: TGTGCCACCAGTGAGCCCGCGGGGGGGCCCTGGGACACAGATACGCAGTATTTT
J gene: TRBJ2-1; CDR3 length: 14; V gene: TRBV10-3; D gene: TRBD2; clone size: .; CDR3 protein: CAINSGSSYNEQFF; CDR3 DNA: TGTGCCATCAATAGCGGGAGCTCCTACAATGAGCAGTTCTTC
J gene: TRBJ1-3; CDR3 length: 16; V gene: TRBV28; D gene: TRBD1; clone size: .; CDR3 protein: CASSLLGQGVKNTIYF; CDR3 DNA: TGTGCCAGCAGCCTCCTGGGACAGGGGGTAAAAAACACCATATATTTT
J gene: TRBJ1-4; CDR3 length: 13; V gene: TRBV4-1; D gene: .; clone size: .; CDR3 protein: CASSFPGSEKLFF; CDR3 DNA: TGCGCCAGCAGCTTCCCAGGGTCTGAAAAACTGTTTTTT
J gene: TRBJ2-2; CDR3 length: 14; V gene: TRBV6-1; D gene: TRBD1; clone size: many; CDR3 protein: CASSGDRGAGELFF; CDR3 DNA: TGTGCCAGCAGTGGGGACAGGGGCGCCGGGGAGCTGTTTTTT
J gene: TRBJ1-3; CDR3 length: 13; V gene: TRBV6-1; D gene: .; clone size: .; CDR3 protein: CASGPGSGNTIYF; CDR3 DNA: TGTGCCAGCGGGCCGGGCTCTGGAAACACCATATATTTT
J gene: TRBJ1-5; CDR3 length: 13; V gene: TRBV10-2; D gene: .; clone size: few; CDR3 protein: CASSSQDNQPQHF; CDR3 DNA: TGCGCCAGCAGTTCACAGGACAATCAGCCCCAGCATTTT
J gene: TRBJ1-2; CDR3 length: 13; V gene: TRBV20-1; D gene: .; clone size: few; CDR3 protein: CSARGPSPYGYTF; CDR3 DNA: TGCAGTGCTAGAGGTCCATCCCCGTATGGCTACACCTTC
J gene: TRBJ2-2; CDR3 length: 14; V gene: TRBV2; D gene: TRBD2; clone size: many; CDR3 protein: CASSGLVVAGELFF; CDR3 DNA: TGTGCCAGCAGCGGACTAGTTGTCGCCGGGGAGCTGTTTTTT
J gene: TRBJ1-1; CDR3 length: 12; V gene: TRBV5-1; D gene: .; clone size: .; CDR3 protein: CASTGPEGGAFF; CDR3 DNA: TGCGCCAGCACGGGGCCAGAGGGCGGAGCTTTCTTT
J gene: TRBJ2-7; CDR3 length: 16; V gene: TRBV18; D gene: TRBD2; clone size: .; CDR3 protein: CASSPPGLAGSYEQYF; CDR3 DNA: TGTGCCAGCTCACCACCGGGACTAGCGGGATCCTACGAGCAGTACTTC
J gene: TRBJ1-1; CDR3 length: 13; V gene: TRBV12-3/TRBV12-4; D gene: .; clone size: many; CDR3 protein: CASSLGGQIEAFF; CDR3 DNA: TGTGCCAGCAGTTTAGGTGGGCAGATTGAAGCTTTCTTT
J gene: TRBJ2-5; CDR3 length: 13; V gene: TRBV28; D gene: .; clone size: .; CDR3 protein: CVSSSPGRETQYF; CDR3 DNA: TGTGTCAGCAGTTCGCCGGGAAGAGAGACCCAGTACTTC
J gene: TRBJ1-1; CDR3 length: 17; V gene: TRBV27; D gene: .; clone size: many; CDR3 protein: CASSPHREPAMNTEAFF; CDR3 DNA: TGTGCCAGCAGTCCCCACAGGGAACCGGCCATGAACACTGAAGCTTTCTTT
J gene: TRBJ2-5; CDR3 length: 16; V gene: TRBV7-9; D gene: .; clone size: .; CDR3 protein: CASNSLLTGRLETQYF; CDR3 DNA: TGTGCCAGCAACTCATTATTAACAGGGAGACTGGAGACCCAGTACTTC
J gene: TRBJ2-5; CDR3 length: 14; V gene: TRBV5-1; D gene: .; clone size: .; CDR3 protein: CASTLGQSTETQYF; CDR3 DNA: TGCGCCAGCACCCTCGGACAGTCTACAGAGACCCAGTACTTC
J gene: TRBJ2-1; CDR3 length: 12; V gene: TRBV3-1; D gene: .; clone size: many; CDR3 protein: CASSQVRNEQFF; CDR3 DNA: TGTGCCAGCAGCCAAGTTAGAAATGAGCAGTTCTTC
J gene: TRBJ1-1; CDR3 length: 15; V gene: TRBV2; D gene: .; clone size: few; CDR3 protein: CASKVQVLMNTEAFF; CDR3 DNA: TGTGCCAGCAAGGTACAGGTCCTCATGAACACTGAAGCTTTCTTT
J gene: TRBJ2-5; CDR3 length: 13; V gene: TRBV3-1; D gene: .; clone size: few; CDR3 protein: CASSPSSTSSQYF; CDR3 DNA: TGTGCCAGCAGCCCCTCTTCGACTTCTTCCCAGTACTTC
J gene: TRBJ2-7; CDR3 length: 13; V gene: TRBV11-3; D gene: .; clone size: .; CDR3 protein: CASSSGQNYEQYF; CDR3 DNA: TGTGCCAGCAGCTCAGGACAGAACTACGAGCAGTACTTC
J gene: TRBJ2-5; CDR3 length: 11; V gene: TRBV3-1; D gene: TRBD2; clone size: .; CDR3 protein: CASSTREVEYF; CDR3 DNA: TGTGCCAGCAGTACCCGGGAGGTTGAATACTTC
J gene: TRBJ2-7; CDR3 length: 12; V gene: TRBV2; D gene: .; clone size: many; CDR3 protein: CALGSGPYEQYF; CDR3 DNA: TGTGCCTTGGGGAGTGGTCCATACGAGCAGTACTTC
J gene: TRBJ2-7; CDR3 length: 14; V gene: TRBV2; D gene: .; clone size: many; CDR3 protein: CASSVEVITYEQYF; CDR3 DNA: TGTGCCAGCAGTGTGGAAGTTATTACCTACGAGCAGTACTTC
J gene: TRBJ2-1; CDR3 length: 16; V gene: TRBV27; D gene: .; clone size: .; CDR3 protein: CASSLGRSSGIHEQLF; CDR3 DNA: TGTGCCAGCAGTTTAGGGAGATCCTCTGGTATCCATGAGCAGCTCTTC
J gene: TRBJ1-2; CDR3 length: 15; V gene: TRBV2; D gene: TRBD1; clone size: .; CDR3 protein: CASVDTGQAAYGYTF; CDR3 DNA: TGTGCCAGCGTCGATACTGGACAGGCCGCTTATGGCTACACCTTC
J gene: TRBJ2-2; CDR3 length: 17; V gene: TRBV7-2; D gene: TRBD2; clone size: .; CDR3 protein: CASSSTSGPGRDGELFF; CDR3 DNA: TGTGCCAGCAGCTCGACTAGCGGTCCCGGTAGAGACGGGGAGCTGTTTTTT
J gene: TRBJ1-5; CDR3 length: 13; V gene: TRBV6-1; D gene: .; clone size: few; CDR3 protein: CASSPFGSQPQHF; CDR3 DNA: TGTGCCAGCAGCCCTTTTGGAAGCCAGCCCCAGCATTTT
J gene: TRBJ1-5; CDR3 length: 15; V gene: TRBV20-1; D gene: .; clone size: many; CDR3 protein: CSAREPNFGNQPQHF; CDR3 DNA: TGCAGTGCTAGAGAGCCCAATTTCGGCAATCAGCCCCAGCATTTT
J gene: TRBJ2-1; CDR3 length: 15; V gene: TRBV20-1; D gene: TRBD2; clone size: many; CDR3 protein: CSARTPGLAFNEQFF; CDR3 DNA: TGCAGTGCTCGAACCCCGGGACTAGCATTCAATGAGCAGTTCTTC
J gene: TRBJ2-1; CDR3 length: 16; V gene: TRBV2; D gene: TRBD2; clone size: many; CDR3 protein: CASRDTLAGAWHEQFF; CDR3 DNA: TGTGCCAGCAGAGACACGCTAGCGGGAGCCTGGCATGAGCAGTTCTTC
J gene: TRBJ2-1; CDR3 length: 16; V gene: TRBV6-6; D gene: .; clone size: .; CDR3 protein: CASSYSGTIVFDEQFF; CDR3 DNA: TGTGCCAGCAGTTACTCGGGGACAATAGTATTCGATGAGCAGTTCTTC
J gene: TRBJ2-5; CDR3 length: 15; V gene: TRBV28; D gene: .; clone size: many; CDR3 protein: CASRERGGNPGAQYF; CDR3 DNA: TGTGCCAGCAGAGAACGTGGGGGTAACCCCGGGGCCCAGTACTTC
J gene: TRBJ2-1; CDR3 length: 15; V gene: TRBV20-1; D gene: TRBD2; clone size: few; CDR3 protein: CSAMREGLTRNEQFF; CDR3 DNA: TGCAGTGCGATGCGGGAGGGCCTTACCCGGAATGAGCAGTTCTTC
J gene: TRBJ1-5; CDR3 length: 19; V gene: TRBV12-3/TRBV12-4; D gene: .; clone size: .; CDR3 protein: CASSLDPGAWQFSNQPQHF; CDR3 DNA: TGTGCCAGCAGTTTAGATCCCGGCGCGTGGCAGTTTAGCAATCAGCCCCAGCATTTT
J gene: TRBJ1-2; CDR3 length: 16; V gene: TRBV15; D gene: TRBD1; clone size: .; CDR3 protein: CATSSGTGGGYYGYTF; CDR3 DNA: TGTGCCACCAGCTCCGGGACAGGGGGCGGGTACTATGGCTACACCTTC
J gene: TRBJ2-5; CDR3 length: 19; V gene: TRBV7-2; D gene: TRBD2; clone size: many; CDR3 protein: CASSLRRPRTSGSRETQYF; CDR3 DNA: TGTGCCAGCAGCTTAAGGAGGCCCCGGACTAGCGGGAGTAGGGAGACCCAGTACTTC
J gene: TRBJ2-2; CDR3 length: 15; V gene: TRBV10-3; D gene: TRBD2; clone size: many; CDR3 protein: CAIPSGRAVPGELFF; CDR3 DNA: TGTGCCATCCCTAGCGGGAGGGCCGTCCCCGGGGAGCTGTTTTTT
J gene: TRBJ2-1; CDR3 length: 11; V gene: TRBV6-2/TRBV6-3; D gene: .; clone size: .; CDR3 protein: CAAGSYNEQFF; CDR3 DNA: TGTGCGGCGGGCTCCTACAATGAGCAGTTCTTC
J gene: TRBJ1-2; CDR3 length: 16; V gene: TRBV7-2; D gene: TRBD1; clone size: many; CDR3 protein: CASSLNGQGVNYGYTF; CDR3 DNA: TGTGCCAGCAGCTTAAATGGGCAGGGGGTGAACTATGGCTACACCTTC
J gene: TRBJ2-1; CDR3 length: 16; V gene: TRBV20-1; D gene: TRBD2; clone size: few; CDR3 protein: CSASRLAGVAYNEQFF; CDR3 DNA: TGCAGTGCTTCCCGACTAGCGGGAGTGGCCTACAATGAGCAGTTCTTC
J gene: TRBJ2-7; CDR3 length: 15; V gene: TRBV27; D gene: TRBD2; clone size: .; CDR3 protein: CASSLTTSGSREQYF; CDR3 DNA: TGTGCCAGCAGTTTAACTACTAGCGGGAGTCGGGAGCAGTACTTC
J gene: TRBJ1-1; CDR3 length: 16; V gene: TRBV5-1; D gene: .; clone size: many; CDR3 protein: CASSPGRGGMNTEAFF; CDR3 DNA: TGCGCCAGCAGCCCAGGGCGGGGCGGGATGAACACTGAAGCTTTCTTT
J gene: TRBJ1-4; CDR3 length: 15; V gene: TRBV19; D gene: .; clone size: few; CDR3 protein: CASTRPGRWNEKLFF; CDR3 DNA: TGTGCCAGTACACGACCGGGACGGTGGAATGAAAAACTGTTTTTT
J gene: TRBJ2-1; CDR3 length: 13; V gene: TRBV7-2; D gene: .; clone size: .; CDR3 protein: CASSSQGVGKQFF; CDR3 DNA: TGTGCCAGCAGCTCCCAAGGGGTCGGTAAGCAGTTCTTC
J gene: TRBJ2-5; CDR3 length: 18; V gene: TRBV24-1; D gene: TRBD1; clone size: few; CDR3 protein: CATSDSKYGTEAQETQYF; CDR3 DNA: TGTGCCACCAGTGATTCGAAATATGGGACAGAGGCACAAGAGACCCAGTACTTC
J gene: TRBJ2-5; CDR3 length: 14; V gene: TRBV7-3; D gene: TRBD1; clone size: many; CDR3 protein: CASSRQGAGETQYF; CDR3 DNA: TGTGCCAGCAGCAGACAGGGGGCTGGGGAGACCCAGTACTTC
J gene: TRBJ2-7; CDR3 length: 14; V gene: TRBV12-3/TRBV12-4; D gene: .; clone size: few; CDR3 protein: CASSLIAGAYEQYF; CDR3 DNA: TGTGCCAGCAGTTTGATCGCAGGGGCCTACGAGCAGTACTTC
J gene: TRBJ2-3; CDR3 length: 17; V gene: TRBV2; D gene: TRBD1; clone size: many; CDR3 protein: CASSARDRESIGDTQYF; CDR3 DNA: TGTGCCAGCAGTGCCCGGGACAGGGAATCAATAGGAGATACGCAGTATTTT
J gene: TRBJ2-3; CDR3 length: 15; V gene: TRBV28; D gene: TRBD2; clone size: many; CDR3 protein: CASSLAGGPRDTQYF; CDR3 DNA: TGTGCCAGCAGTCTAGCGGGAGGGCCCCGGGATACGCAGTATTTT
J gene: TRBJ1-4; CDR3 length: 14; V gene: TRBV7-2; D gene: .; clone size: .; CDR3 protein: CASSFEGINEKLFF; CDR3 DNA: TGTGCCAGCAGCTTCGAAGGAATTAATGAAAAACTGTTTTTT
J gene: TRBJ2-3; CDR3 length: 15; V gene: TRBV11-2; D gene: TRBD2; clone size: many; CDR3 protein: CASRVLAGPTDTQYF; CDR3 DNA: TGTGCCAGCCGCGTACTAGCGGGACCCACAGATACGCAGTATTTT
J gene: TRBJ2-1; CDR3 length: 16; V gene: TRBV6-2/TRBV6-3; D gene: .; clone size: many; CDR3 protein: CASSSRGTSSYNEQFF; CDR3 DNA: TGTGCCAGCAGTTCCAGGGGCACTAGCTCCTACAATGAGCAGTTCTTC
J gene: TRBJ2-6; CDR3 length: 18; V gene: TRBV5-1; D gene: TRBD1; clone size: few; CDR3 protein: CASSEDRGAFSGANVLTF; CDR3 DNA: TGCGCCAGCAGCGAGGACAGGGGAGCCTTCTCTGGGGCCAACGTCCTGACTTTC
J gene: TRBJ2-5; CDR3 length: 12; V gene: TRBV24-1; D gene: .; clone size: many; CDR3 protein: CATSDFRETQYF; CDR3 DNA: TGTGCCACCAGTGATTTCAGAGAGACCCAGTACTTC